Sequencing of this T cell receptor beta chain was carried out in a study of T cells in narcolepsy. Study-level information: Patients with NT1 or NT2 and healthy control donors were enrolled. Findings and caveats of the study: Healthy controls reportedly lacked the autoreactive clonotypes serially found in patients' blood. Comparing one patient's CSF and blood CD4+ clonotypes highlighted HCRT- and TRIB2-specific autoreactive clonotypes. In some patient and control memory CD4+ samples, autoreactive clones were absent.

There are a few counts of this clone. Antigen specificity is unknown. Clones were read by immunoSEQ multiplex PCR, and TCRdb kept only the in-frame ones, dropping some. The sample holds 30,000 to 35,000 clones, approximately 79% seen once. Per the germline V gene, CDR1 is SGHRS and CDR2 is YFSETQ. This CDR3 comprises 14 residues. V gave up 2 bases and J gave up 5 bases, with 10 bases separating them. Specimen: memory (CD45RA-) CD4+ T cells from blood. The chain combines TRBV5-1 with TRBJ1-4; D uncertain. This TCR came from a human donor in good health. This CDR3 is CASSFTDWNEKLFF. The CDR3 DNA reads as TGCGCCAGCAGCTTTACAGACTGGAATGAAAAACTGTTTTTT.